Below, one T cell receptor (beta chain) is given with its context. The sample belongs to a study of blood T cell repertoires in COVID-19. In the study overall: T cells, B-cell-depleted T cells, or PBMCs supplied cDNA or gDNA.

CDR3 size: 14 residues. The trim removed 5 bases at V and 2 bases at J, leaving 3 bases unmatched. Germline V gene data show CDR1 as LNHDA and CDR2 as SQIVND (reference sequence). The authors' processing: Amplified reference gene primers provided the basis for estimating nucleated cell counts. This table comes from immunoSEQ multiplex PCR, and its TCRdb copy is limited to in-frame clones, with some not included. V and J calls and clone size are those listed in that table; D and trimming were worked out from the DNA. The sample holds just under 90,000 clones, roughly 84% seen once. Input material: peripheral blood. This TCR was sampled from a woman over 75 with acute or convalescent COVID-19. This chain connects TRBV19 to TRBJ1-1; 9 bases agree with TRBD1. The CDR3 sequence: CASSAQGANTEAFF. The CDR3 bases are TGTGCCAGTAGTGCACAGGGGGCTAACACTGAAGCTTTCTTT.